This entry describes one TCR beta chain. Its antigen remains unidentified. The data were taken from a study of Ad26.COV2.S vaccination and SARS-CoV-2 variants. Study in general: Recipients of Ad26.COV2.S got it intramuscularly, once or twice 56 days apart. Overall study results and limits: Ad26.COV2.S recipients had broader spike-specific TCRs (P = 0.0014). Reportedly, spike-specific CD8+ and CD4+ T cell responses achieved substantial breadth once vaccination had taken place.

The treatment denotes: some 19 received Ad26.COV2.S at low or high dose, single or two shots; 5 received placebo; per-sample allocation not given. The samples date from day 63 after the first vaccine or placebo injection. V lost 0 bases, J lost 6 bases, and 12 bases lay in between. Germline values: CDR1 GTSNPN, CDR2 SVGIG (reference sequence). The CDR3 runs 14 residues. Repertoires were generated with immunoSEQ multiplex PCR, while TCRdb's copy carries only in-frame clones and drops some. The table includes about 380,000 clones, 80% to 90% detected once. The chain joins TRBV30 to TRBJ2-4; possible D gene TRBD2, 7 bases. This TCR was recovered from a person aged 18-60 years who received the Ad26.COV2.S COVID-19 vaccine or a placebo. Sequencing was performed on peripheral blood, taken in a trial of Ad26.COV2.S vaccine versus placebo. Here the CDR3 DNA reads TGTGCCTGGAGTGTCTCGGGGGGCGGAAACATTCAGTACTTC. Translating it yields CAWSVSGGGNIQYF.